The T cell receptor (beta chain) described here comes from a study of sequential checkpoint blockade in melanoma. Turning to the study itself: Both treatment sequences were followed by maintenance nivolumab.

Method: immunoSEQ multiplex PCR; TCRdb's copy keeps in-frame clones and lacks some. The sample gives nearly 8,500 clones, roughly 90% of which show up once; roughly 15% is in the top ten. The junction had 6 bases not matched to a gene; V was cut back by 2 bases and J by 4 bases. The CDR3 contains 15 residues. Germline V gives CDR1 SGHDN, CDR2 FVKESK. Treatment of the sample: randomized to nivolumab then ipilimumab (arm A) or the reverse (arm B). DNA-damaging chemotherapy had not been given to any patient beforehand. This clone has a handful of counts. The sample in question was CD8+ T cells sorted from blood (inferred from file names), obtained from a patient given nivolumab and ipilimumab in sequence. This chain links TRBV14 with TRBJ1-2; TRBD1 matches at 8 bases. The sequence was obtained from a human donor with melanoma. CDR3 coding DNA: TGTGCCAGCAGCCAATGGCAGGGGGCTGTCTATGGCTACACCTTC. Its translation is CASSQWQGAVYGYTF.